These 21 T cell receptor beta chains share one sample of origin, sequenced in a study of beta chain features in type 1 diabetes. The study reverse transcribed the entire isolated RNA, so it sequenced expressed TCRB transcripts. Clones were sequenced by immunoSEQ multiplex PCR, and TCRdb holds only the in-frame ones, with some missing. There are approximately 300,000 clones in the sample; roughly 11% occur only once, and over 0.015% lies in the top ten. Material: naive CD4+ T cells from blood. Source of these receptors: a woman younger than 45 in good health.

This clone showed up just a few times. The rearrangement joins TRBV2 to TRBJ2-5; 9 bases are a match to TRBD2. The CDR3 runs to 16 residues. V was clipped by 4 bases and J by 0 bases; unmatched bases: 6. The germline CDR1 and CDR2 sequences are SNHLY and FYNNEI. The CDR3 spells CASSGQGLANQETQYF. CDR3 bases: TGTGCCAGCAGTGGGCAGGGACTAGCTAACCAAGAGACCCAGTACTTC.

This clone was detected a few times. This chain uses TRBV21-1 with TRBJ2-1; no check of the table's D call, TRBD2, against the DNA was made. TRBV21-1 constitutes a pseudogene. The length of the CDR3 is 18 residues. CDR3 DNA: TGTGCCAGCAGCAAAACCACTAGCGGGCCTGACTCCTACAATGAGCAGTTCTTC. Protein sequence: CASSKTTSGPDSYNEQFF.

The CDR3 loop is CASNGGPTSGRKNEQFF. CDR3 bases: TGCGCCAGCAATGGGGGCCCTACTAGCGGGAGGAAGAATGAGCAGTTCTTC. The chain combines TRBV4-3 with TRBJ2-1; 12 nucleotides align to TRBD2. Germline loops: CDR1 LGHNA, CDR2 YSLEER. The CDR3 spans 17 residues. After removal of 7 bases from V and 7 bases from J, the junction contained 14 bases not matched to a gene.

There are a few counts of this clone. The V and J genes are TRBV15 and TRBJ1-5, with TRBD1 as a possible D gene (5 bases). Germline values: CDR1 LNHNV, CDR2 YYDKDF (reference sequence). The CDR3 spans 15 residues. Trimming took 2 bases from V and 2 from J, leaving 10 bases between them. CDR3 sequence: CATSRRAQGNQPQHF. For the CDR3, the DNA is TGTGCCACCAGCAGAAGGGCACAGGGCAATCAGCCCCAGCATTTT.

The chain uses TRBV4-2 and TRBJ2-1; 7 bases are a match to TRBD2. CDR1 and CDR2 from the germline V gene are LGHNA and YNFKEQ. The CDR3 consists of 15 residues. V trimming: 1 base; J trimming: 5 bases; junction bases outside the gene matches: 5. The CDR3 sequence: CASSQVASGHNEQFF. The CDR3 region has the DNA TGTGCCAGCAGCCAAGTGGCTAGCGGACACAATGAGCAGTTCTTC.

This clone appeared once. The CDR3 reads CAWSPHSVSNEKLFF. The CDR3, as DNA: TGTGCCTGGAGTCCCCACAGTGTTTCTAATGAAAAACTGTTTTTT. This sequence joins TRBV30 and TRBJ1-4; D not resolved. The V end lost 2 bases, the J end lost 3 bases, and 13 bases lay between the germline ends. Germline V lookup: CDR1 GTSNPN, CDR2 SVGIG (reference sequence). The CDR3 extends over 15 amino acids. Looking up the rest from reference TRBV30 and TRBJ1-4 gives the full variable domain: SQTIHQWPATLVQPVGSPLSLECTVEGTSNPNLYWYRQAAGRGLQLLFYSVGIGQISSEVPQNLSASRPQDRQFILSSKKLLLSDSGFYLCAWSPHSVSNEKLFFGSGTQLSVL.

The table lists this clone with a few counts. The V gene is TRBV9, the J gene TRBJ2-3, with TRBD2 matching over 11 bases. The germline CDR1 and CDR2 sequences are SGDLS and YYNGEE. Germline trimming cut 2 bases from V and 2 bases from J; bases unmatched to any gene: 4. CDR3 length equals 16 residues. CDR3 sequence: CASSVGTSGFTDTQYF. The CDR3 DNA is TGTGCCAGCAGCGTCGGGACTAGCGGATTCACAGATACGCAGTATTTT.

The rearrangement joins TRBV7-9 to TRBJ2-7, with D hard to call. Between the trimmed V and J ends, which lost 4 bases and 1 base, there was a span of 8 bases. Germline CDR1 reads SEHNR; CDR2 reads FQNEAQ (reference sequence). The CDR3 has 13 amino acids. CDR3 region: CASSWSGSYEQYF. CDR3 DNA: TGTGCCAGCAGCTGGAGTGGGTCCTACGAGCAGTACTTC.

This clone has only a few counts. CDR3 in DNA: TGTGCCAGCTCATATCAGGGGGCGCAGCCCTACGAGCAGTACTTC. This codes for CASSYQGAQPYEQYF. The chain carries TRBV18 and TRBJ2-7; TRBD1 aligns across 8 bases. The CDR3 covers 15 residues. Germline trimming cut 5 bases from V and 2 bases from J; bases unmatched to any gene: 8. Looked up from germline, CDR1 is KGHSH and CDR2 is LQKENI.

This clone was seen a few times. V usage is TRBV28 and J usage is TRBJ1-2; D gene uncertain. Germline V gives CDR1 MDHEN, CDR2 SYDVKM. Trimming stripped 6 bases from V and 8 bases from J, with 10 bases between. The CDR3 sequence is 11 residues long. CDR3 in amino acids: CASSRPKGYTF. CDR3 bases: TGTGCCAGCAGCCGCCCTAAGGGCTACACCTTC.

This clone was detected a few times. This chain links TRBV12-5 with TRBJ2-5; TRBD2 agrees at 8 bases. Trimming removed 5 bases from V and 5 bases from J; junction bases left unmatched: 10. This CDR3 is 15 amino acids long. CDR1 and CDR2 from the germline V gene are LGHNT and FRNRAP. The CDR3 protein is CASGLRRGRLETQYF. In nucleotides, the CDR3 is TGTGCTAGTGGTCTCCGTCGCGGGAGGTTGGAGACCCAGTACTTC.

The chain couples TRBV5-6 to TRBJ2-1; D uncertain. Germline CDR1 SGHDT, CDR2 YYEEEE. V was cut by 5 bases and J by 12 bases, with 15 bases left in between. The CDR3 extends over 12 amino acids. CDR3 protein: CASRSLVSGQFF. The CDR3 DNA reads TGTGCCAGCAGATCCCTAGTCTCGGGGCAGTTCTTC.

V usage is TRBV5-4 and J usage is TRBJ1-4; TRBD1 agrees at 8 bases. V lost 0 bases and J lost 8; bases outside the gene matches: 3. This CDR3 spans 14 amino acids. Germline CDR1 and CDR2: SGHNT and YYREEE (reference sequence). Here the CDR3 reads CASSLATGDEKLFF. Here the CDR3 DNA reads TGTGCCAGCAGCTTGGCGACAGGGGACGAAAAACTGTTTTTT.

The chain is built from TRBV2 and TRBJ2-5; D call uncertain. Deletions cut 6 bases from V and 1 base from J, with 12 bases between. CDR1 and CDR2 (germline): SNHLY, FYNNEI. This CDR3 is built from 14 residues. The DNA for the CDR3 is TGTGCCAGCAGCCCTAATGCGCCCCAAGAGACCCAGTACTTC. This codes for CASSPNAPQETQYF.

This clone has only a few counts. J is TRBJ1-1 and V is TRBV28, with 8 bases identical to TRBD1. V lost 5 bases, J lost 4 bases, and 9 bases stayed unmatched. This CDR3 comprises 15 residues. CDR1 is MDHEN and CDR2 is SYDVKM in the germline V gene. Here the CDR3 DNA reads TGTGCCAGCAGTCCCCCGGACAGGGACCCCACTGAAGCTTTCTTT. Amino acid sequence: CASSPPDRDPTEAFF.

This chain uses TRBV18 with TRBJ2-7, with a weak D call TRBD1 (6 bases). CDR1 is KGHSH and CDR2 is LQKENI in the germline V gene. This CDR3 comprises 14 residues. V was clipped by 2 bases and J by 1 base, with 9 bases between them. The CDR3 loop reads CASSPGTSSYEQYF. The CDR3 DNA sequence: TGTGCCAGCTCACCAGGGACATCATCCTACGAGCAGTACTTC.

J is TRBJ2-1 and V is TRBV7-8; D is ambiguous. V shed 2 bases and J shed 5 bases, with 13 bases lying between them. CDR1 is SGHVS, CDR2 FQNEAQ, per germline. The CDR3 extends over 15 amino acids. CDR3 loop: CASSLLTGGNNEQFF. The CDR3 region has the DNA TGTGCCAGCAGCTTATTGACGGGTGGAAACAATGAGCAGTTCTTC.

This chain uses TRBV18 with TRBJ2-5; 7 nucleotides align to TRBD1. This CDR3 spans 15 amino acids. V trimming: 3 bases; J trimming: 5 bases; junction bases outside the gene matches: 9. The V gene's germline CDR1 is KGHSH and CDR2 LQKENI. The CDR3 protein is CASSPLDRAGETQYF. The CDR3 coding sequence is TGTGCCAGCTCACCCTTAGACAGGGCCGGTGAGACCCAGTACTTC.

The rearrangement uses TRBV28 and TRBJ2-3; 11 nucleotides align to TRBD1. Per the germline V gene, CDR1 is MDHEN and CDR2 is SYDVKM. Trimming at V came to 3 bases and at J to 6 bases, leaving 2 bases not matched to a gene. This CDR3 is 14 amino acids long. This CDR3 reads CASSLGQGVDTQYF. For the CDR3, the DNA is TGTGCCAGCAGTTTGGGACAGGGGGTTGATACGCAGTATTTT.

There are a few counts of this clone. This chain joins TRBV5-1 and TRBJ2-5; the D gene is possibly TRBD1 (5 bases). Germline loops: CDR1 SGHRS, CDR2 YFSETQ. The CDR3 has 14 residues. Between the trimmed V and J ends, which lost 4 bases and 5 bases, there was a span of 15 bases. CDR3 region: CASSIGQGDETQYF. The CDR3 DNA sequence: TGCGCCAGCAGCATCGGTCAGGGCGATGAGACCCAGTACTTC. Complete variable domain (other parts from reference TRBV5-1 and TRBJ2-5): KAGVTQTPRYLIKTRGQQVTLSCSPISGHRSVSWYQQTPGQGLQFLFEYFSETQRNKGNFPGRFSGRQFSNSRSEMNVSTLELGDSALYLCASSIGQGDETQYFGPGTRLLVL.

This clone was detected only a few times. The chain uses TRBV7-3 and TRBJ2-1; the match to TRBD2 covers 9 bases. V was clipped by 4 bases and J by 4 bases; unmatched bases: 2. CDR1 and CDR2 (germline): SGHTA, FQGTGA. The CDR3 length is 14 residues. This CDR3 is CASSSGLAYNEQFF. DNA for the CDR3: TGTGCCAGCAGCTCGGGACTAGCATACAATGAGCAGTTCTTC.